These 14 T cell receptor beta chains originate from one sample sequenced in a study of blood T cell repertoires in COVID-19. Sequencing was performed with immunoSEQ multiplex PCR; in TCRdb, only in-frame clones are kept and a portion is missing. This sample yields about 93,000 clones, of which roughly 90% are seen a single time; approximately 2.4% belongs to the top ten. The sequenced material came from peripheral blood. The receptor source for this set is a man aged 50 or older with acute or convalescent COVID-19.

This chain joins TRBV10-3 and TRBJ1-2; no clear D gene. This CDR3 is built from 11 residues. The ends were cut back, 3 bases at V and 7 bases at J, with 6 bases in the middle. Germline assignment: CDR1 ENHRY and CDR2 SYGVKD. The CDR3 region is CAISDEGGYTF. The CDR3, as DNA: TGTGCCATCAGTGACGAGGGTGGCTACACCTTC.

The chain recombines TRBV19 with TRBJ1-4, with 7 bases aligning to TRBD1. The CDR3 contains 16 residues. After removal of 6 bases from V and 3 bases from J, the junction contained 10 bases not matched to a gene. Per germline, CDR1 LNHDA and CDR2 SQIVND (reference sequence). The CDR3 DNA reads as TGTGCCAGTAGGCCCCGATGGGACAGCCCTAATGAAAAACTGTTTTTT. It encodes CASRPRWDSPNEKLFF. The full variable domain, with the rest looked up from reference TRBV19 and TRBJ1-4, is DGGITQSPKYLFRKEGQNVTLSCEQNLNHDAMYWYRQDPGQGLRLIYYSQIVNDFQKGDIAEGYSVSREKKESFPLTVTSAQKNPTAFYLCASRPRWDSPNEKLFFGSGTQLSVL.

The chain uses TRBV7-9 and TRBJ1-1; D may be TRBD1 (6 bases). CDR1 SEHNR and CDR2 FQNEAQ come from the germline V gene (reference sequence). Trimming pared 1 base from V and 1 base from J, leaving 13 bases between. The CDR3 length is 16 residues. The CDR3 spells CASSLGGVRGNTEAFF. The CDR3 nucleotides read TGTGCCAGCAGCTTAGGGGGTGTCAGGGGGAACACTGAAGCTTTCTTT.

The chain carries TRBV28 and TRBJ1-6, with a tentative D call TRBD1 (6 bases). Trimming removed 4 bases from V and 4 bases from J, with 11 bases in between. The CDR3 runs 15 residues. In germline, CDR1 is MDHEN, CDR2 SYDVKM. The CDR3: CASSYAGQYNSPLHF. As DNA, the CDR3 is TGTGCCAGCAGTTATGCCGGACAGTATAATTCACCCCTCCACTTT.

The chain joins TRBV7-2 to TRBJ2-5; 10 bases align to TRBD2. V gave up 0 bases and J gave up 5 bases; unmatched junction bases: 9. CDR1 and CDR2 from the germline V gene are SGHTA and FQGNSA. This CDR3 comprises 17 residues. CDR3 nucleotides: TGTGCCAGCAGCTTAGCGGACCGACTAGCGGGTGTCGAGACCCAGTACTTC. This gives the protein CASSLADRLAGVETQYF.

This clone was counted only a few times. V is TRBV19 and J is TRBJ1-2, with 7 positions matching TRBD1. In germline, CDR1 is LNHDA, CDR2 SQIVND (reference sequence). The CDR3 is 14 amino acids. The V segment lost 7 bases and the J segment 1 base; nucleotides outside the gene matches: 6. The CDR3 region is CASTPGQDNYGYTF. The CDR3 nucleotides are TGTGCCAGTACCCCTGGACAGGATAACTATGGCTACACCTTC.

The V gene is TRBV6-2 or TRBV6-3, the J gene TRBJ2-2, with a tentative D call TRBD2 (5 bases). V lost 5 bases to trimming and J lost 5 bases, with 12 bases between them. Germline CDR1 is MNHEY and CDR2 is SVGEGT. The CDR3 covers 14 residues. The CDR3 here is CASSPAGRTGELFF. DNA of the CDR3: TGTGCCAGCAGTCCCGCGGGTAGAACCGGGGAGCTGTTTTTT.

This clone was detected only once. The CDR3 DNA reads as TGTGCCAGTAGTAACCGGGACACCGTAGGGACCCAGTACTTC. Translated, it gives CASSNRDTVGTQYF. The V gene is TRBV19, the J gene TRBJ2-5, with D possibly TRBD1 on 6 matching bases. Germline V gene data show CDR1 as LNHDA and CDR2 as SQIVND (reference sequence). CDR3 length: 14 residues. The germline V and J ends were trimmed by 4 bases and 7 bases, with 16 bases remaining between them. Full variable domain (outside the CDR3, taken from reference TRBV19 and TRBJ2-5): DGGITQSPKYLFRKEGQNVTLSCEQNLNHDAMYWYRQDPGQGLRLIYYSQIVNDFQKGDIAEGYSVSREKKESFPLTVTSAQKNPTAFYLCASSNRDTVGTQYFGPGTRLLVL.

The V and J genes are TRBV14 and TRBJ2-2; 7 bases map to TRBD2. The CDR3 length is 15 residues. With V trimmed by 4 bases and J by 9 bases, 11 bases remained unmatched. Looked up from germline, CDR1 is SGHDN and CDR2 is FVKESK. The CDR3 DNA sequence: TGTGCCAGCAGCCTGGGGGGGAGACTGGGCCGGGAGCTGTTTTTT. Amino acid sequence: CASSLGGRLGRELFF.

This clone was seen only a few times. V is TRBV5-1 and J is TRBJ1-2; 8 positions match TRBD1. The length of the CDR3 is 14 residues. V lost 7 bases to trimming and J lost 0 bases; unmatched junction nucleotides: 5. Germline CDR1 SGHRS, CDR2 YFSETQ. In DNA, the CDR3 is TGCGCCAGCCGGACAGGGACAGCTAACTATGGCTACACCTTC. It translates to CASRTGTANYGYTF. Using reference TRBV5-1 and TRBJ1-2 for the parts outside the CDR3, the full variable domain is KAGVTQTPRYLIKTRGQQVTLSCSPISGHRSVSWYQQTPGQGLQFLFEYFSETQRNKGNFPGRFSGRQFSNSRSEMNVSTLELGDSALYLCASRTGTANYGYTFGSGTRLTVV.

The V call is TRBV19, the J call TRBJ1-2, with 8 bases that match TRBD1. The germline CDR1 and CDR2 sequences are LNHDA and SQIVND (reference sequence). This CDR3 region has 15 residues. J was trimmed by 4 bases and V by 6 bases; bases with no gene match: 10. The CDR3 is CASSFAGGAGYGYTF. For the CDR3, the DNA is TGTGCCAGTAGCTTCGCAGGGGGCGCGGGCTATGGCTACACCTTC.

J is TRBJ1-2 and V is TRBV13, with D unclear. The V gene lost 6 bases and the J gene lost 10 bases, with 15 bases spanning the gap. The CDR3 has 12 residues. CDR1 is PRHDT, CDR2 FYEKMQ, per germline (reference sequence). CDR3: CASSLTESDYTF. The CDR3 nucleotides are TGTGCCAGCAGTCTGACTGAATCTGACTACACCTTC.

The rearrangement uses TRBV29-1 and TRBJ2-3; possible D gene TRBD2, 6 bases. The V end was cut by 7 bases, the J end by 8 bases, with 19 bases between. The CDR3 extends over 13 amino acids. Germline V CDR1 and CDR2: SQVTM, ANQGSEA. For the CDR3, the DNA is TGCAGCGCCGAACGGGGGTTGCAAGGTACGCAGTATTTT. Its protein product is CSAERGLQGTQYF.

This rearrangement joins TRBV5-1 to TRBJ1-2; 11 bases line up with TRBD1. CDR1 and CDR2 from the germline V gene are SGHRS and YFSETQ. This CDR3 has 14 residues. V trimming: 4 bases; J trimming: 7 bases; junction bases outside the gene matches: 6. The DNA of the CDR3 is TGCGCCAGCAGCGACGGACAGGGGGCGACTGGCTACACCTTC. This encodes CASSDGQGATGYTF.